Included here is one T cell receptor (beta chain) sequence, with context. Germline V lookup: CDR1 SGHRS, CDR2 YFSETQ. The V end was cut by 0 bases, the J end by 4 bases, with 7 bases between. This CDR3 comprises 13 residues. This entry is derived from a study of cytomegalovirus exposure and HLA in healthy donors. The PCR contained 60 Vbeta and 13 Jbeta primers. As originally analysed: In a later analysis, the count reached 74 million or so unique TCR beta chains, with around 11 million shared. Only in-frame clones appear in the TCRdb table, and some are missing; sequencing was by immunoSEQ multiplex PCR. D and trimming were read from the DNA, whereas the V and J calls and clone size are those reported in that table. This table has around 160,000 clones, 60% to 85% appearing once.

This sequence was found in a man aged 35-49 years in good health and CMV-seropositive. Specimen: PBMCs. The chain combines TRBV5-1 with TRBJ1-2; D not resolved. The CDR3 sequence is CASSLAGIYGYTF. Here the CDR3 DNA reads TGCGCCAGCAGCTTGGCGGGAATCTATGGCTACACCTTC.